These T cell receptor beta chains were read from a single sample in a study of shared clonotypes between healthy human individuals. Profiling relied on immunoSEQ multiplex PCR, and the TCRdb table lists in-frame clones only, not all of them. The table shows roughly 2.5 million clones, with around 94% occurring only once. Sequences were obtained from naive CD4+ T cells sorted from blood. Receptors were obtained from a man younger than 35 in good health. The CDR3 runs from the conserved cysteine through the conserved F or W. D genes are given only for firm matches. Size is stated for part of the rows, as once, few or many counts, or as a class when the clone is expanded.

d_call	v_call	j_call	clone_size	cdr3_aa	cdr3_nt
.	TRBV11-2	TRBJ2-2	.	CASSTGAGTGELFF	TGTGCCAGCAGCACTGGAGCCGGGACCGGGGAGCTGTTTTTT
.	TRBV18	TRBJ2-2	.	CASSPTFSFTGELFF	TGTGCCAGCTCACCCACGTTCTCCTTCACCGGGGAGCTGTTTTTT
TRBD1	TRBV6-5	TRBJ2-5	.	CASSSSGTGVETQYF	TGTGCCAGCAGTTCCTCCGGGACAGGGGTCGAGACCCAGTACTTC
TRBD1	TRBV10-3	TRBJ2-7	.	CAISVGQGDGYEQYF	TGTGCCATCAGTGTAGGACAGGGGGACGGCTACGAGCAGTACTTC
TRBD2	TRBV5-1	TRBJ2-1	few	CASRGLAAVGEQFF	TGCGCCAGCAGAGGACTAGCTGCCGTCGGGGAGCAGTTCTTC
.	TRBV7-2	TRBJ2-2	.	CASQGIGELFF	TGTGCCAGCCAGGGGATCGGGGAGCTGTTTTTT
.	TRBV7-7	TRBJ2-1	.	CASSFSLQQNEQFF	TGTGCTAGCAGCTTTAGTTTACAGCAAAATGAGCAGTTCTTC
.	TRBV7-9	TRBJ1-6	.	CASSLDPGVSSPLHF	TGTGCCAGCAGCTTAGATCCAGGGGTGAGTTCACCCCTCCACTTT
.	TRBV19	TRBJ1-2	.	CASRRASSNYGYTF	TGTGCCAGTAGGCGGGCTAGTTCTAACTATGGCTACACCTTC
.	TRBV6-1	TRBJ1-4	.	CASSDRWGVATNEKLFF	TGTGCCAGCAGTGATCGTTGGGGGGTTGCAACTAATGAAAAACTGTTTTTT
.	TRBV7-2	TRBJ2-3	.	CASSLTGNTDTQYF	TGTGCCAGCAGCCTCACAGGGAACACAGATACGCAGTATTTT
TRBD1	TRBV29-1	TRBJ1-1	.	CSGTRDRNTEAFF	TGCAGCGGGACCCGGGACAGGAACACTGAAGCTTTCTTT
.	TRBV18	TRBJ2-1	.	CASSPGSGYEQFF	TGTGCCAGCTCCCCGGGGTCAGGGTATGAGCAGTTCTTC
.	TRBV5-6	TRBJ2-7	.	CASSLVLHFTYEQYF	TGTGCCAGCAGCTTGGTCCTACATTTTACCTACGAGCAGTACTTC